This entry lists 21 T cell receptor beta chains sequenced from one sample in a study of monozygotic twins with cystic fibrosis. Sequencing was performed with immunoSEQ multiplex PCR; in TCRdb, only in-frame clones are kept and a portion is missing. The sample yields some 26,000 clones, 85% to 95% seen once. The material sequenced was blood. Source of these receptors: a girl aged 2-10 years with cystic fibrosis.

This chain connects TRBV2 to TRBJ1-2; no definite D call. The V end was cut by 6 bases, the J end by 4 bases, with 12 bases between. The CDR3 extends over 13 amino acids. Germline V gene lookup returns CDR1 SNHLY and CDR2 FYNNEI. The CDR3 protein is CASSPGTRYGYTF. In DNA, the CDR3 is TGTGCCAGCAGCCCCGGCACCCGCTATGGCTACACCTTC.

A few counts support this clone. J is TRBJ1-4 and V is TRBV7-9; D uncertain. The germline V and J ends were trimmed by 2 bases and 8 bases, with 12 bases remaining between them. The V gene's germline CDR1 is SEHNR and CDR2 FQNEAQ (reference sequence). This CDR3 comprises 14 residues. The CDR3 bases are TGTGCCAGCAGCTTAACCCAATCGGACGAAAAACTGTTTTTT. Translation: CASSLTQSDEKLFF.

The chain links TRBV6-5 to TRBJ2-5; TRBD2 agrees at 8 bases. The CDR3 sequence is 14 residues long. The germline gives CDR1 MNHEY, CDR2 SVGAGI. With 7 bases clipped from V and 0 bases from J, the junction kept 4 bases outside the gene matches. For the CDR3, the DNA is TGTGCCAGCAAACGGGGGGGAAACCAAGAGACCCAGTACTTC. Its translation: CASKRGGNQETQYF.

This chain uses TRBV5-6 with TRBJ2-7, with a possible D match to TRBD2 (6 bases). V was trimmed by 4 bases and J by 2 bases, leaving 13 bases between them. The CDR3 is 14 residues long. From germline, CDR1 is SGHDT and CDR2 YYEEEE. The CDR3 is CASSLVTGAYEQYF. CDR3 nucleotide sequence: TGTGCCAGCAGCCTGGTTACGGGGGCCTACGAGCAGTACTTC.

The rearrangement links TRBV11-2 to TRBJ2-2; D is ambiguous. Germline V gene sequence: CDR1 SGHAT, CDR2 FQNNGV. The CDR3 runs to 14 residues. Trimming cost V 1 base and J 7 bases, with 10 bases left between them. CDR3 sequence (DNA): TGTGCCAGCAGCTTAGGGACCGCCGGCGGGGAGCTGTTTTTT. Residues: CASSLGTAGGELFF.

This chain connects TRBV4-3 to TRBJ1-4; 8 bases match TRBD1. The germline CDR1 and CDR2 sequences are LGHNA and YSLEER. The length of the CDR3 is 15 residues. V dropped 5 bases and J dropped 4; count of bases not matched to a gene: 6. This chain's CDR3 is CASSYPQGGNEKLFF. The DNA of the CDR3 is TGCGCCAGCAGCTACCCACAGGGGGGTAATGAAAAACTGTTTTTT.

The chain couples TRBV4-3 to TRBJ1-6; D unresolved. The V gene lost 0 bases and the J gene lost 11 bases, with 14 bases spanning the gap. Germline values: CDR1 LGHNA, CDR2 YSLEER. This CDR3 has 15 residues. In nucleotides, the CDR3 is TGCGCCAGCAGCCAAGAAGATGGCCCTATGGCACCCCTCCACTTT. As protein: CASSQEDGPMAPLHF.

The V and J genes are TRBV10-3 and TRBJ1-2; a possible D gene is TRBD1 (6 bases). CDR3 size: 16 residues. The ends were cut back, 0 bases at V and 4 bases at J, with 15 bases in the middle. From germline, CDR1 is ENHRY and CDR2 SYGVKD. Here the CDR3 reads CAISESNRGVGYGYTF. CDR3 in DNA: TGTGCCATCAGTGAGTCGAATAGGGGGGTTGGCTATGGCTACACCTTC.

V and J are TRBV29-1 and TRBJ2-1, with 9 bases matching TRBD2. Trimming removed 5 bases from V and 8 bases from J; junction bases left unmatched: 7. The CDR3 covers 13 residues. Germline CDR1 is SQVTM and CDR2 is ANQGSEA. CDR3 in DNA: TGCAGCGTTAAGGGCGGGGGGGTATATGAGCAGTTCTTC. Translated: CSVKGGGVYEQFF.

The J gene is TRBJ2-1, the V gene TRBV15; TRBD2 matches 9 bases. From germline, CDR1 is LNHNV and CDR2 YYDKDF (reference sequence). The CDR3 loop spans 17 amino acids. V was pared by 0 bases and J by 8 bases, with 11 bases of the junction left unmatched. As DNA, the CDR3 is TGTGCCACCAGCAGAGATTGGCTAGCGGGGTTTAGCTATGAGCAGTTCTTC. This translates into CATSRDWLAGFSYEQFF.

This chain links TRBV19 with TRBJ2-5; 9 bases fit TRBD2. CDR3 length: 15 amino acids. Germline assignment: CDR1 LNHDA and CDR2 SQIVND (reference sequence). The J segment lost 5 bases and the V segment lost 6 bases, leaving 10 bases of the junction unmatched. The CDR3 sequence: CASSPLAGGAETQYF. The CDR3 nucleotides read TGTGCCAGTAGCCCACTAGCGGGTGGGGCGGAGACCCAGTACTTC.

The chain joins TRBV27 to TRBJ2-4; 7 positions agree with TRBD2. V lost 0 bases to trimming and J lost 7 bases; unmatched junction nucleotides: 3. Germline values: CDR1 MNHEY, CDR2 SMNVEV (reference sequence). The CDR3 length is 14 residues. CDR3 in amino acids: CASSLSREENIQYF. DNA for the CDR3: TGTGCCAGCAGTTTATCTCGGGAGGAGAACATTCAGTACTTC.

The rearrangement links TRBV7-2 to TRBJ2-7; D might be TRBD1 or TRBD2, each matching 5 bases. Per the germline V gene, CDR1 is SGHTA and CDR2 is FQGNSA. The germline V and J ends were trimmed by 4 bases and 4 bases, with 20 bases remaining between them. This CDR3 spans 16 amino acids. CDR3 in DNA: TGTGCCAGCAGCTCTATCGGGACCTCGCTTGTATACGAGCAGTACTTC. Protein sequence: CASSSIGTSLVYEQYF.

This chain uses TRBV4-3 with TRBJ2-5; D is possibly TRBD1 or TRBD2 (6 bases each). V was pared by 0 bases and J by 5 bases, with 16 bases between. CDR1 and CDR2 (germline): LGHNA, YSLEER. The CDR3 runs to 16 residues. CDR3 region: CASSQDLQGTRETQYF. The CDR3 nucleotides read TGCGCCAGCAGCCAAGATTTGCAGGGGACTCGGGAGACCCAGTACTTC.

The V call is TRBV6-5, the J call TRBJ2-7; no reliable D call. The germline V gene encodes CDR1 MNHEY and CDR2 SVGAGI. CDR3 length: 14 amino acids. V was clipped by 2 bases and J by 2 bases, with 10 bases between them. The CDR3, as DNA: TGTGCCAGCAGTTACAGACTGGGTCCCTACGAGCAGTACTTC. Translated: CASSYRLGPYEQYF.

V is TRBV30 and J is TRBJ1-3, with D possibly being TRBD1 (6 bases). Deletions cut 8 bases from V and 0 bases from J, with 11 bases between. This CDR3 is built from 13 residues. CDR1 is GTSNPN, CDR2 SVGIG, per germline (reference sequence). The DNA of the CDR3 is TGTGCCGGGGACATATACTCTGGAAACACCATATATTTT. Translated, it gives CAGDIYSGNTIYF.

V usage is TRBV14 and J usage is TRBJ1-2, with D hard to call. The CDR3 loop spans 13 amino acids. V gave up 1 base and J gave up 4 bases, with 7 bases separating them. Looked up from germline, CDR1 is SGHDN and CDR2 is FVKESK. CDR3 protein: CASSQAAGYGYTF. For the CDR3, the DNA is TGTGCCAGCAGCCAAGCGGCAGGCTATGGCTACACCTTC.

J is TRBJ2-3 and V is TRBV7-9, with 7 positions matching TRBD1. CDR1 SEHNR and CDR2 FQNEAQ come from the germline V gene (reference sequence). The CDR3 is 16 amino acids. The V segment lost 1 base and the J segment 1 base; nucleotides outside the gene matches: 5. CDR3 sequence (DNA): TGTGCCAGCAGCTTAGTCCTAGACAGGGGCACAGATACGCAGTATTTT. This gives the protein CASSLVLDRGTDTQYF.

This chain connects TRBV7-2 to TRBJ1-2; D is perhaps TRBD1 (5 bases). This CDR3 spans 18 amino acids. The germline V gene has CDR1 SGHTA and CDR2 FQGNSA. V lost 1 base, J lost 6 bases, and 24 bases lay in between. The CDR3 is CASSLDFTGPGIGDGYTF. CDR3 in DNA: TGTGCCAGCAGCTTAGATTTTACAGGTCCCGGGATAGGGGATGGCTACACCTTC.

The rearrangement joins TRBV7-2 to TRBJ1-2; 7 positions agree with TRBD1. The CDR3 loop spans 15 amino acids. Losses at the gene ends were 3 bases for V and 2 bases for J; bases not matched to a gene: 6. Germline CDR1 is SGHTA and CDR2 is FQGNSA. For the CDR3, the DNA is TGTGCCAGCAGCTTCTTACCGACAGGGAACTATGGCTACACCTTC. Protein product: CASSFLPTGNYGYTF.

The chain employs TRBV7-2 and TRBJ2-6; D possibly corresponds to TRBD1 (6 bases). Trimming took off 3 bases at V and 0 bases at J, with 9 bases between the two ends. The germline gives CDR1 SGHTA, CDR2 FQGNSA. The length of the CDR3 is 16 residues. Written as DNA, the CDR3 is TGTGCCAGCAGCTTTTGGACAGCCTCTGGGGCCAACGTCCTGACTTTC. The encoded protein is CASSFWTASGANVLTF.